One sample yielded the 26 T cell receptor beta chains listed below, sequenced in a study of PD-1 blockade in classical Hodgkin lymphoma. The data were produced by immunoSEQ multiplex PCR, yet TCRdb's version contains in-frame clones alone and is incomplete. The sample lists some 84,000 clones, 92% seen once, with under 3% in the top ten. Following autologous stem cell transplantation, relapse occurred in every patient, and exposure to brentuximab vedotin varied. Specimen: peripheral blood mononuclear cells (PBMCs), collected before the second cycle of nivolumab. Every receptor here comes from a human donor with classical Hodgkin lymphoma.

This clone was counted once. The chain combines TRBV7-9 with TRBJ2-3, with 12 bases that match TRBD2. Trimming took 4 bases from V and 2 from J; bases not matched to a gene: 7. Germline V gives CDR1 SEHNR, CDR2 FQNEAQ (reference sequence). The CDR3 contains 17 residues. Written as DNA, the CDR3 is TGTGCCAGCAGCTCCTCTAGCGGGAGGGAAATCACAGATACGCAGTATTTT. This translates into CASSSSSGREITDTQYF. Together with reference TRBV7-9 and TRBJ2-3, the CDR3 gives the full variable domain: DTGVSQNPRHKITKRGQNVTFRCDPISEHNRLYWYRQTLGQGPEFLTYFQNEAQLEKSRLLSDRFSAERPKGSFSTLEIQRTEQGDSAMYLCASSSSSGREITDTQYFGPGTRLTVL.

CDR3 nucleotides: TGTGCCAGTAGTATACGGACAGGGTGGGGAAACACCGGGGAGCTGTTTTTT. Protein sequence: CASSIRTGWGNTGELFF. The rearrangement links TRBV19 to TRBJ2-2; 8 bases align to TRBD1. This CDR3 has 17 amino acids. The V segment lost 2 bases and the J segment 2 bases; nucleotides outside the gene matches: 7. CDR1 LNHDA and CDR2 SQIVND come from the germline V gene (reference sequence).

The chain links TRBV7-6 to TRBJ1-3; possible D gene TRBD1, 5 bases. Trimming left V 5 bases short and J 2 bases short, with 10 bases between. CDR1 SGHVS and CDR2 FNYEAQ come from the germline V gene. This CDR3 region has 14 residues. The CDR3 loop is CASSKRGPGNTIYF. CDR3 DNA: TGTGCCAGCAGCAAACGGGGCCCTGGAAACACCATATATTTT.

CDR3 nucleotides: TGTGCCAGCAGCGCCGGACAGGCGGTGAACACTGAAGCTTTCTTT. Translation gives CASSAGQAVNTEAFF. V usage is TRBV6-1 and J usage is TRBJ1-1; 7 bases are a match to TRBD1. CDR3 length equals 15 residues. V lost 6 bases to trimming and J lost 0 bases; unmatched junction nucleotides: 7. Germline V gene sequence: CDR1 MNHNS, CDR2 SASEGT.

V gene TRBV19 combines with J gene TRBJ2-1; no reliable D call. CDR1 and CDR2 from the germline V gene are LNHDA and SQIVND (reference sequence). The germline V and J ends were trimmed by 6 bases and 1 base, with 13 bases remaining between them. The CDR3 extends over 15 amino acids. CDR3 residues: CASSFLLLSYNEQFF. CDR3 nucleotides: TGTGCCAGTAGCTTCTTGTTGTTATCCTACAATGAGCAGTTCTTC.

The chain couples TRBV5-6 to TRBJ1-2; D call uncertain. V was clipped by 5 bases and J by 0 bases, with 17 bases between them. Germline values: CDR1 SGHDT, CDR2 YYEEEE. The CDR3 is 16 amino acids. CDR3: CASSTYIDTPNYGYTF. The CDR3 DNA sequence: TGTGCCAGCAGTACGTACATCGATACTCCTAACTATGGCTACACCTTC.

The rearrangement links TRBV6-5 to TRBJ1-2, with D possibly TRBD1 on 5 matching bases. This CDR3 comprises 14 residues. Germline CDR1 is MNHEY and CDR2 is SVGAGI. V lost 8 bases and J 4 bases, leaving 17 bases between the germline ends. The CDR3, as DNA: TGTGCCAGCGTCCGCGCAGGGAGGTCCTATGGCTACACCTTC. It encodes CASVRAGRSYGYTF.

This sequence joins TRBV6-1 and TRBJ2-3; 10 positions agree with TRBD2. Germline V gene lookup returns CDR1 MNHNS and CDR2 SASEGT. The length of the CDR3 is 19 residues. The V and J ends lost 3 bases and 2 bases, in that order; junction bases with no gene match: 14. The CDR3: CASSEFIAGGLIATDTQYF. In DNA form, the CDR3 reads TGTGCCAGCAGTGAGTTTATAGCGGGAGGATTGATAGCCACAGATACGCAGTATTTT.

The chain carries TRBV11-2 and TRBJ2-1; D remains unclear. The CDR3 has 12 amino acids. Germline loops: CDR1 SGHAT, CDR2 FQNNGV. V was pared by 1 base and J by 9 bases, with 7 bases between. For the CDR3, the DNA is TGTGCCAGCAGCTTAGTTGACGGTGAGCAGTTCTTC. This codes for CASSLVDGEQFF.

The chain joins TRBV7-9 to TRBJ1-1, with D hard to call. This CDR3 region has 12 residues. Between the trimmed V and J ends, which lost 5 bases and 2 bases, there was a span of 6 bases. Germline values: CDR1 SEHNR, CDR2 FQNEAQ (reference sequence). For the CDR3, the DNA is TGTGCCAGCAGCCTCGATAACACTGAAGCTTTCTTT. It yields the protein CASSLDNTEAFF.

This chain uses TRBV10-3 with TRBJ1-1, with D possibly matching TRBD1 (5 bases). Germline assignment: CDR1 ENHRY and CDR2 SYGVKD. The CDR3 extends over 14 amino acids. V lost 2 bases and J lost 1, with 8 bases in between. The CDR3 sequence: CAISERQGNTEAFF. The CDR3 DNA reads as TGTGCCATCAGTGAGCGGCAGGGGAACACTGAAGCTTTCTTT.

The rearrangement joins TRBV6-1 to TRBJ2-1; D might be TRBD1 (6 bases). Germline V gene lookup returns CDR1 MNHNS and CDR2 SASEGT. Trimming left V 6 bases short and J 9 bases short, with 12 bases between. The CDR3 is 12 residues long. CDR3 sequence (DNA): TGTGCCAGCAGGACAGGCCAGGGTGAGCAGTTCTTC. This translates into CASRTGQGEQFF.

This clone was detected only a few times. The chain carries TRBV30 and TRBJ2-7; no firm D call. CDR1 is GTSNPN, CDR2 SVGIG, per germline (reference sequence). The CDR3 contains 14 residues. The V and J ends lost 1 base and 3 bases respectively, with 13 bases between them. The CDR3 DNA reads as TGTGCCTGGAGTGCCCGTACTGGGAACTACGAGCAGTACTTC. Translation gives CAWSARTGNYEQYF.

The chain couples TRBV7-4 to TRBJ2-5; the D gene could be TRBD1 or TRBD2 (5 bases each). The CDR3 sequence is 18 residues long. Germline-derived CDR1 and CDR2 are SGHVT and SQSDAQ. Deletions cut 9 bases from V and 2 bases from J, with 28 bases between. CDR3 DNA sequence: TGTGCCAGGAACCCTGTGGGGCTCAACTTGGGAGAGCAAGAGACCCAGTACTTC. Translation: CARNPVGLNLGEQETQYF.

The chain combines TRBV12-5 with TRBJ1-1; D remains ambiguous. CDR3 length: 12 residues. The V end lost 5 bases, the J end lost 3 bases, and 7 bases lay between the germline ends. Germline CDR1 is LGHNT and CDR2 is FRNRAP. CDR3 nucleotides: TGTGCTAGTGGTCCACTTTACACTGAAGCTTTCTTT. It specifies CASGPLYTEAFF. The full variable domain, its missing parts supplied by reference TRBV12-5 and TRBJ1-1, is DARVTQTPRHKVTEMGQEVTMRCQPILGHNTVFWYRQTMMQGLELLAYFRNRAPLDDSGMPKDRFSAEMPDATLATLKIQPSEPRDSAVYFCASGPLYTEAFFGQGTRLTVV.

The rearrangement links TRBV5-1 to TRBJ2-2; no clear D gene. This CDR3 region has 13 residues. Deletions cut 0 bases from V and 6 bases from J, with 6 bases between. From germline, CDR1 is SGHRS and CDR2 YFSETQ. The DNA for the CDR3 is TGCGCCAGCAGCTTGGAAGGGCCCGGGGAGCTGTTTTTT. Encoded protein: CASSLEGPGELFF.

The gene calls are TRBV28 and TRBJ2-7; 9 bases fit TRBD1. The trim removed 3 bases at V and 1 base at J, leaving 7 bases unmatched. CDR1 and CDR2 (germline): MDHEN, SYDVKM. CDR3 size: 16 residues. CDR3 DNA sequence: TGTGCCAGCAGTTTCACGGGACAGGGTCAATCCTACGAGCAGTACTTC. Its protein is CASSFTGQGQSYEQYF. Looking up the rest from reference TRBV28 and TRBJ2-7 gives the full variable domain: DVKVTQSSRYLVKRTGEKVFLECVQDMDHENMFWYRQDPGLGLRLIYFSYDVKMKEKGDIPEGYSVSREKKERFSLILESASTNQTSMYLCASSFTGQGQSYEQYFGPGTRLTVT.

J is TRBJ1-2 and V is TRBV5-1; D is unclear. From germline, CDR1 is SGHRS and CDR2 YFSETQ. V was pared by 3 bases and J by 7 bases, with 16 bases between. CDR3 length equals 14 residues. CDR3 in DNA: TGCGCCAGCAGCTGGGAGGGCAGTCTTGGTGGCTACACCTTC. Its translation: CASSWEGSLGGYTF. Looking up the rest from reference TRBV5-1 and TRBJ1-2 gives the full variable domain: KAGVTQTPRYLIKTRGQQVTLSCSPISGHRSVSWYQQTPGQGLQFLFEYFSETQRNKGNFPGRFSGRQFSNSRSEMNVSTLELGDSALYLCASSWEGSLGGYTFGSGTRLTVV.

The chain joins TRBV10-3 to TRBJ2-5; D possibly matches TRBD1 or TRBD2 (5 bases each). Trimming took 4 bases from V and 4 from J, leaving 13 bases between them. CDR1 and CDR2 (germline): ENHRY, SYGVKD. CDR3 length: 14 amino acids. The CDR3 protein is CAISVTPGGETQYF. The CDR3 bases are TGTGCCATCAGTGTGACTCCTGGGGGAGAGACCCAGTACTTC.

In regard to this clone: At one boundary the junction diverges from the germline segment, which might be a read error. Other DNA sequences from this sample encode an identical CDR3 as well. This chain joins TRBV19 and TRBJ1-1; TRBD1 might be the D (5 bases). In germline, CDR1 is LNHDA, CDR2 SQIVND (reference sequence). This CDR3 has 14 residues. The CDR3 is CASSGRASNTEAFF. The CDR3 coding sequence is TGTGCCAGTAGTGGCAGGGCCTCGAACACCGAAGCTTTCTTT.

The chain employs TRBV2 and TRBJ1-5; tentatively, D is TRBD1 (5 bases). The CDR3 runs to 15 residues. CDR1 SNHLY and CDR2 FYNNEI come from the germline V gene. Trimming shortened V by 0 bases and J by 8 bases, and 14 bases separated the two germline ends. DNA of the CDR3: TGTGCCAGCAGTGAAGCTGACAGTAACTGGGAGCCCCAGCATTTT. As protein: CASSEADSNWEPQHF.

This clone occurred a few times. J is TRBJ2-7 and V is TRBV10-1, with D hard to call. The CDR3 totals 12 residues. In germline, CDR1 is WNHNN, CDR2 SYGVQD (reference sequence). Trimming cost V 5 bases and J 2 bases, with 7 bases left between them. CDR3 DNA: TGCGCCAGCAGTTCAGGAGCCTACGAGCAGTACTTC. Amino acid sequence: CASSSGAYEQYF.

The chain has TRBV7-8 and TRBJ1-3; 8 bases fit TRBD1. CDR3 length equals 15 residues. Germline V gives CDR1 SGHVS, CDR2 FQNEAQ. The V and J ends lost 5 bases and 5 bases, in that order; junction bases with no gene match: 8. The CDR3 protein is CASSPKQGARNTIYF. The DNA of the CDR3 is TGTGCCAGCAGCCCCAAGCAGGGGGCAAGAAACACCATATATTTT.

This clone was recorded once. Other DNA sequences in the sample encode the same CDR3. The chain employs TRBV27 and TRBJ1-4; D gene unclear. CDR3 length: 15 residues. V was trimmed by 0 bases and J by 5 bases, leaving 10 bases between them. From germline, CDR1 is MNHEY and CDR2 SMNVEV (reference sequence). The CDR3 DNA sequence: TGTGCCAGCAGTTTATCGATCGCCGGAAATGAAAAACTGTTTTTT. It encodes CASSLSIAGNEKLFF.

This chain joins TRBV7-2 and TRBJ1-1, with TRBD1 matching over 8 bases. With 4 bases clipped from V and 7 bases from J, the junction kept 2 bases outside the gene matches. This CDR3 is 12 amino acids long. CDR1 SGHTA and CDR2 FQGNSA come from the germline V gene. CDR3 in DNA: TGTGCCAGCAGCTACGACAGGGGTGAAGCTTTCTTT. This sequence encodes CASSYDRGEAFF.

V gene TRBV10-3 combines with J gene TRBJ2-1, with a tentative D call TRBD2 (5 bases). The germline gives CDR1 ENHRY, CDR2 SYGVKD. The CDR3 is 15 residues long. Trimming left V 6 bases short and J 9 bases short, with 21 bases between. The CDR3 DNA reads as TGTGCCATCAGCGAACTAGTCTCGGCGGGTGGTGAGCAGTTCTTC. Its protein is CAISELVSAGGEQFF.